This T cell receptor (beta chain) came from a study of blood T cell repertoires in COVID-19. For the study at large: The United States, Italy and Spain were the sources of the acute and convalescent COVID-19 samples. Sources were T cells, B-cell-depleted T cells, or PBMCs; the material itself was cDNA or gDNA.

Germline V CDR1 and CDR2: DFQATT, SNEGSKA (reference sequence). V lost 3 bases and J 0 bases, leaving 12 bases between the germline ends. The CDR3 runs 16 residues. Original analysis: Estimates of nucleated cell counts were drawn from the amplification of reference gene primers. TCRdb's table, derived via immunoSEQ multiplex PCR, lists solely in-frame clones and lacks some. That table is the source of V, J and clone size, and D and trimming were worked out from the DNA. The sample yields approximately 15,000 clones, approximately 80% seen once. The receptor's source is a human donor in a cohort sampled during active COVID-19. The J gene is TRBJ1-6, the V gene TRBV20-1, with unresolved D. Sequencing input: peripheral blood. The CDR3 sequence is CSASVGYLSYNSPLHF. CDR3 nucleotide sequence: TGCAGTGCTAGTGTCGGGTATCTCTCCTATAATTCACCCCTCCACTTT.